This TCR beta chain was captured by sequencing in a study of OX40 agonist ivuxolimab in advanced cancers. Study-level background: Every 2 weeks, patients received ivuxolimab intravenously, dosed at 0.01 to 10 mg/kg. At just under 85% male, the cohort had a mean age of approximately 60 years, ranging from about 20 to 80. Study-level findings and limits: Expanded clones belonging to CD8+ T cells outnumbered, on average, those of CD4+.

The CDR3 runs to 14 residues. Germline assignment: CDR1 MNHEY and CDR2 SVGAGI. The ends were cut back, 5 bases at V and 4 bases at J, with 9 bases in the middle. TCRdb keeps only in-frame clones here, not all; method: immunoSEQ multiplex PCR. The sample carries tens of thousands of clones, around 90% recorded once. On this clone: Its target is not known.

The chain uses TRBV6-5 and TRBJ1-6, with a tentative D call TRBD1 (6 bases). This sequence originates from an adult with an advanced solid tumor such as melanoma, head and neck, liver or kidney cancer. Sequencing was performed on CD4+ or CD8+ T cells sorted from blood, taken in a trial of the OX40 agonist ivuxolimab. As DNA, the CDR3 is TGTGCCAGCAGTCCAGGACAGTATAATTCACCCCTCCACTTT. It translates to CASSPGQYNSPLHF.